These T cell receptor beta chains were read from a single sample in a study of blood T cell repertoires in COVID-19. The method was immunoSEQ multiplex PCR; TCRdb's version includes in-frame clones alone and lacks a portion of them. The data show about 110,000 clones, less than 90% seen once. The sequenced material came from peripheral blood. The receptors stem from a woman aged 60-70 years with acute or convalescent COVID-19. CDR3s leave out the opening cysteine and the closing phenylalanine or tryptophan.

>TRBV5-1|TRBJ1-3
ASSARDSSGNTIY
>TRBV7-8|TRBJ2-7
ASSPPGQSYEQY
>TRBV30|TRBJ2-7
AWSQAGEQY
>TRBV7-8|TRBJ2-1
ASSLEGLAGANEQF
>TRBV6-1|TRBJ2-7
ASSEPPTTYEQY
>TRBV7-2|TRBJ2-1
ASSLVRLGLNEQF
>TRBV24-1|TRBJ2-2
ATSDSGLSGELF
>TRBV28|TRBJ1-6
ASRTGGAWPPLH
>TRBV2|TRBJ2-2
ASSEAGTSGGELF
>TRBV27|TRBJ1-1
ASSLRGGTEAF
>TRBV30|TRBJ2-2
AWQTGPGELF
>TRBV6-1|TRBJ1-3
ASSGFPGQGGNTIY
>TRBV19|TRBJ1-5
ASSIIVGRRNSNQPQH
>TRBV6-2/TRBV6-3|TRBJ2-2
ASSYASGSRELF
>TRBV5-1|TRBJ2-1
ASSRESGAYNEQF
>TRBV18|TRBJ2-1
ASSPRLAGAGEYNEQF
>TRBV7-8|TRBJ2-7
ASSLGQGAGTYEQY
>TRBV11-2|TRBJ2-2
ASSLRATGTVVTGELF
>TRBV5-1|TRBJ1-5
ASSLVPDQPQH
>TRBV27|TRBJ1-5
ASSANRGDQPQH
>TRBV5-4|TRBJ2-5
ASSPGGLAGVETQY
>TRBV7-8|TRBJ1-1
ASSLGSGVTNTEAF
>TRBV28|TRBJ1-2
ASSPHGGNYGYT
>TRBV3-1/TRBV3-2|TRBJ2-7
ASSQGPDSPNTYEQY
>TRBV10-2|TRBJ1-5
ASSPGQDNQPQH
>TRBV18|TRBJ2-7
ASRGQAQGYEQY
>TRBV12-3/TRBV12-4|TRBJ1-5
ASRGGNQPQH
>TRBV28|TRBJ1-1
ASRNRPGGTEAF
>TRBV10-1|TRBJ1-2
ASSARTSPTDGYT
>TRBV12-3/TRBV12-4|TRBJ2-1
ASILGLANEQF
>TRBV2|TRBJ2-7
ASGRLGYEQY
>TRBV5-6|TRBJ2-1
ASSLFLSGLAAYNEQF
>TRBV18|TRBJ1-1
ASSPQRETEAF
>TRBV28|TRBJ1-2
ASQSQAGYGYT
>TRBV5-1|TRBJ2-6
ASSFSGANVLT
>TRBV7-9|TRBJ1-4
ASSHSTANEKLL
>TRBV18|TRBJ1-5
ASSPTGNQPQH
>TRBV29-1|TRBJ2-1
SAQGNNEQF
>TRBV7-2|TRBJ1-5
ASSPLGAGYNQPQH
>TRBV7-8|TRBJ1-6
ASSLGTGAISPLH
>TRBV6-4|TRBJ2-3
ASSDSHTDTQY
>TRBV18|TRBJ2-5
ASSPPAETQY
>TRBV2|TRBJ1-5
ASSSDRSQH
>TRBV6-5|TRBJ2-3
ASRGGDFTDTQY
>TRBV20-1|TRBJ2-3
SASRSDTQY
>TRBV5-4|TRBJ2-2
ASSLGDYFGELF
>TRBV19|TRBJ2-2
ASSIEGGTGELF
>TRBV10-1|TRBJ1-1
ASSEAGQGGANTEAF
>TRBV19|TRBJ1-1
ASRVQVFDMNTEAF
>TRBV6-1|TRBJ2-1
ASSESGGGSYNEQF
>TRBV2|TRBJ2-7
ASSNIYEQY
>TRBV6-5|TRBJ1-6
ASSYSPLSNNSPLH
>TRBV7-2|TRBJ2-2
ASSPTGPGELF
>TRBV7-9|TRBJ1-2
ASSRTGNNYGYT